This T cell receptor beta chain was sequenced in a study of shared clonotypes between healthy human individuals. Donors comprised only Caucasian adults living in Nashville, Tennessee. In the original workflow: Filtering differed because ImmunoSEQ produced junction-only sequences that carried no quality scores. Data came from immunoSEQ multiplex PCR; TCRdb stores just in-frame clones and leaves some out. The V and J calls and clone size come from that table; D and trimming were worked out from the DNA. This sample has more than 2 million clones, with approximately 95% found just once. Germline CDR1 SGHRS, CDR2 YFSETQ. J lost 1 base, V lost 9 bases, and 6 bases had no gene match. The CDR3 spans 14 residues.

Sequencing was performed on naive CD4+ T cells sorted from blood. Subset specified: CD45RA+ positively selected. This receptor was taken from a man between 18 and 29 years old in good health. The chain links TRBV5-1 to TRBJ2-3; 9 bases map to TRBD2. CDR3 DNA: TGCGCCACCGCGGGGGGGAGTGGCACAGATACGCAGTATTTT. Translating gives CATAGGSGTDTQYF.